This record concerns one T cell receptor (beta chain) sequence. Germline V gives CDR1 MNHEY, CDR2 SVGAGI. This CDR3 has 15 residues. V was pared by 0 bases and J by 5 bases, with 14 bases between. TCRdb passed the RT-PCR reads through MiXCR, listing each CDR3 protein once. The sample has about 680,000 distinct CDR3 sequences, approximately 15% seen once. The rearrangement uses TRBV6-5 and TRBJ2-7, with D unclear. The material sequenced was memory CD4+ T cells from blood. This receptor was obtained from a female donor in good health, serving as a healthy control. The DNA of the CDR3 is TGTGCCAGCAGTTACTCCCCCACCCCCGTGGACGAGCAGTACTTC. It encodes CASSYSPTPVDEQYF.